Given below is one T cell receptor beta chain in context. Antigen unknown. TCRdb's table, derived via immunoSEQ multiplex PCR, lists solely in-frame clones and lacks some. The table has some 100,000 clones, approximately 91% seen once. This record belongs to a study of T cell responses to AZD1222 COVID-19 vaccine. Unmatched junction bases numbered 8, after V lost 8 bases and J lost 4 bases. This CDR3 has 14 residues. CDR1 is SNHLY, CDR2 FYNNEI, per germline. General study points: Clonal diversity may have been underestimated, and the donors were mostly white British, with more females than males. The reported proportion of spike-specific TCRs targeting unmutated variant regions was nearly half.

This sample comprised peripheral blood, obtained on day 0 of AZD1222 vaccination. The receptor was isolated from an adult in good health. The V call is TRBV2, the J call TRBJ2-3, with TRBD1 matching over 8 bases. CDR3 sequence: CASRGQGVSDTQYF. The CDR3 nucleotides read TGTGCCAGCCGAGGACAGGGTGTTTCAGATACGCAGTATTTT.